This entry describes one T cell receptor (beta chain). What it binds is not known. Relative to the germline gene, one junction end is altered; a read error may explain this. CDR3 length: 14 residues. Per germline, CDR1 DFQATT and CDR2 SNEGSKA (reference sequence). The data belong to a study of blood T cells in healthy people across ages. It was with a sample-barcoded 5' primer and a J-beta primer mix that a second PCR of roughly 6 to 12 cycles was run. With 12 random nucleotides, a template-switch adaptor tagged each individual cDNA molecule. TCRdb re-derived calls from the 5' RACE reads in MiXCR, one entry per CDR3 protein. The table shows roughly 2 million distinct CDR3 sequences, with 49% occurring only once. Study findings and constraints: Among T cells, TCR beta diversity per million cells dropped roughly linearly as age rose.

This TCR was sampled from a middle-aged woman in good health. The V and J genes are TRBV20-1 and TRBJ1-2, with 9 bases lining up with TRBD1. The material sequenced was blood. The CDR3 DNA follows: TGCAGTGTTAGAGATTTAGGAACAGGGGGCGGCTACACCTTC. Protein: CSVRDLGTGGGYTF.